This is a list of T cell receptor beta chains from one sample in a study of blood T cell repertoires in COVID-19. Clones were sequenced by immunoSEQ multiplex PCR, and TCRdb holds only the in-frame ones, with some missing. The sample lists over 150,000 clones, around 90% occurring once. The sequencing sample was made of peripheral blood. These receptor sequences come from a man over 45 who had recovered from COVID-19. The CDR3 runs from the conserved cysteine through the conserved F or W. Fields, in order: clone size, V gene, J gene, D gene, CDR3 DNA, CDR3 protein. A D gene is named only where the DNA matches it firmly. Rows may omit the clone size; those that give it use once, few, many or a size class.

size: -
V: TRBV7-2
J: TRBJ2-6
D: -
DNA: TGTGCCAGCAACCAACAAACAGGGATCTTCGCCTCTGGGGCCAACGTCCTGACTTTC
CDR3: CASNQQTGIFASGANVLTF

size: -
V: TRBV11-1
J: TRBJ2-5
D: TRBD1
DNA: TGTGCCAGCAGCTTAGGCCCTACAGGGGTGGAGACCCAGTACTTC
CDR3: CASSLGPTGVETQYF

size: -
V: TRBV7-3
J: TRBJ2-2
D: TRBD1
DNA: TGTGCCAGCAGCCCATGGACAGGCCCGAACACCGGGGAGCTGTTTTTT
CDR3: CASSPWTGPNTGELFF

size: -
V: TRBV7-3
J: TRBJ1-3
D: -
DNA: TGTGCCAGCAGCTTAACCAGGTCTGGAAACACCATATATTTT
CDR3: CASSLTRSGNTIYF

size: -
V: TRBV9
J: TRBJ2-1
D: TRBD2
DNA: TGTGCCAGCAGCGTAGTCGGGGGGTCGGTAAATGAGCAGTTCTTC
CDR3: CASSVVGGSVNEQFF

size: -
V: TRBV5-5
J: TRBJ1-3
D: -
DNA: TGTGCCAGCAGCTTGGAGGCGGCTTCGACTGGAAACACCATATATTTT
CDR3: CASSLEAASTGNTIYF

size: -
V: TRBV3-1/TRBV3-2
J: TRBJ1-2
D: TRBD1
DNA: TGTGCCAGCAGCCGCCGGGACAGGGGGCTACACTATGGCTACACCTTC
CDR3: CASSRRDRGLHYGYTF

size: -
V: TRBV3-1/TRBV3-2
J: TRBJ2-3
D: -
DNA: TGTGCCAGCAGCCAAGACCTTATGGGCGGGGGCACAGATACGCAGTATTTT
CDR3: CASSQDLMGGGTDTQYF

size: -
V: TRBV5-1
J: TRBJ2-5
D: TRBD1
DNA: TGCGCCAGCAGCTCCCGGACAGGGGGCGTGCAAGAGACCCAGTACTTC
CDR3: CASSSRTGGVQETQYF

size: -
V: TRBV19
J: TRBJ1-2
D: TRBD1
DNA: TGTGCCAGTAGTTTTACAGGGGAGTATGGCTACACCTTC
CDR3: CASSFTGEYGYTF

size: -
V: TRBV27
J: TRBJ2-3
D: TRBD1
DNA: TGTGCCAGCAGTAGGACAGGGAACAGGAGGTTCACAGATACGCAGTATTTT
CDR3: CASSRTGNRRFTDTQYF

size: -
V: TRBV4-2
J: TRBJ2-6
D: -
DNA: TGTGCCAGCAGCCCCCGAGGCGGGGTTGGGTCTGGGGCCAACGTCCTGACTTTC
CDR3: CASSPRGGVGSGANVLTF

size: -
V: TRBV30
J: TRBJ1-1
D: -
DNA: TGTGCCTGGAGTCCGGACGGGGTGAACACTGAAGCTTTCTTT
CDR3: CAWSPDGVNTEAFF

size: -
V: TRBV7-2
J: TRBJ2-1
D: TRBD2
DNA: TGTGCCAGCAGCCGTAGCGGGGCCTTCTACAATGAGCAGTTCTTC
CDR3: CASSRSGAFYNEQFF

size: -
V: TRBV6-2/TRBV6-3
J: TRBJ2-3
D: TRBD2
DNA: TGTGCCAGCAGCTCCCGCGGGACTAGCGGGGGCCCGTACCTTAGCACAGATACGCAGTATTTT
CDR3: CASSSRGTSGGPYLSTDTQYF

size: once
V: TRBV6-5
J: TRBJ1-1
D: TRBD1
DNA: TGTGCCAGCAATAGAGACAGGGTAAACACTGAAGCTTTCTTT
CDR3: CASNRDRVNTEAFF

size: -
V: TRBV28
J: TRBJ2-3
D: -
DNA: TGTGCCAGCAGTTTCGTGGGGGCCGCAGATACGCAGTATTTT
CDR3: CASSFVGAADTQYF

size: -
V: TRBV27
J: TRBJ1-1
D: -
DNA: TGTGCCAGCAGTTTCAGGGGAAAGTACACTGAAGCTTTCTTT
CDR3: CASSFRGKYTEAFF

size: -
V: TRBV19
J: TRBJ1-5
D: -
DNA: TGTGCCAGTAGTATCTCGGGGAGAGAGGCGCCCCAGCATTTT
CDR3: CASSISGREAPQHF

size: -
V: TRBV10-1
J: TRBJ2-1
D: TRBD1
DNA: TGCGCCAGCAGGCCCTTTCTCGGGACAGGGGGTTCCTACAATGAGCAGTTCTTC
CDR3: CASRPFLGTGGSYNEQFF

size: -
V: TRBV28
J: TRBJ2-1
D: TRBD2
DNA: TGTGCCAGCAGTTTCCCCGGACTAGCGGGGGCCCTTGATGAGCAGTTCTTC
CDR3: CASSFPGLAGALDEQFF

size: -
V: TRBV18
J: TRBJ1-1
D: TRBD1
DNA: TGTGCCAGCTCATCACTCGACAGGGACACTGAAGCTTTCTTT
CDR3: CASSSLDRDTEAFF

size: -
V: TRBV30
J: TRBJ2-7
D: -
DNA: TGTGCCTGGAGTGGAGTAGGGGCGACCCGCTACGAGCAGTACTTC
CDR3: CAWSGVGATRYEQYF

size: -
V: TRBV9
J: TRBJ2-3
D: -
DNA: TGTGCCAGCAGCGTAGTATCGGGGGGCCTGGCCGATACGCAGTATTTT
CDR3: CASSVVSGGLADTQYF

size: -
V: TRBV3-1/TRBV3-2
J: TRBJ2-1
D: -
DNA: TGTGCCAGCAGCCAACCCGGGTCCGACCTCAATGAGCAGTTCTTC
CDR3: CASSQPGSDLNEQFF

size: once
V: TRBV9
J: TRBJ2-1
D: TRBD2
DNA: TGTGCCAGCAGCGTAGAAAGTGCTAGCGGGGATCCACAAAACAATGAGCAGTTCTTC
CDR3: CASSVESASGDPQNNEQFF

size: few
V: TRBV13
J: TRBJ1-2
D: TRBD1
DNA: TGTGCCAGCAGCTCGGGACAGGCCCATGGCTACACCTTC
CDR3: CASSSGQAHGYTF

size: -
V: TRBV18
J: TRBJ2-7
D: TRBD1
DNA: TGTGCCAGCTCACCCGATGCCGGGACAGGGTGGAACGAGCAGTACTTC
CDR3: CASSPDAGTGWNEQYF

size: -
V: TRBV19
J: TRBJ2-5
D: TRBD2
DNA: TGTGCCAGTAGTATAGAGGGACTAGCGGGAGGAGAGACCCAGTACTTC
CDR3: CASSIEGLAGGETQYF

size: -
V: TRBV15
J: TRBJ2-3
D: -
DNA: TGTGCCACCAGCAGAGAGGGGAGGAGCACAGATACGCAGTATTTT
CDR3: CATSREGRSTDTQYF

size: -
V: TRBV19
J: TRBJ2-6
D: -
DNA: TGTGCCAGTAGGGACACCTTCTCTGGGGCCAACGTCCTGACTTTC
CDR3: CASRDTFSGANVLTF

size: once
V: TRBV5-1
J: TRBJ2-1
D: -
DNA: TGCGCCAGCAGCTTGGGGGACAAGGGGGATGAGCAGTTCTTC
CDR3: CASSLGDKGDEQFF

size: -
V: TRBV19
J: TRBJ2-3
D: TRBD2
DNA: TGTGCCAGTAGTATAGGGGGGACTAGCGGGTTCACAGATACGCAGTATTTT
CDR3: CASSIGGTSGFTDTQYF

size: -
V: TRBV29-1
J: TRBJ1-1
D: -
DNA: TGCAGCGTCCGAGAGGGAGTAAACACTGAAGCTTTCTTT
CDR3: CSVREGVNTEAFF

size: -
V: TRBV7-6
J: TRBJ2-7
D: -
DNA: TGTGCCAGCAGCTCCGTCCCCCAGTTCTCCTACGAGCAGTACTTC
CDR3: CASSSVPQFSYEQYF

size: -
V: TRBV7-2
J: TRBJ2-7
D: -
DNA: TGTGCCAGCAGCTTTGGCGGGACCTCCTACGAGCAGTACTTC
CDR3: CASSFGGTSYEQYF

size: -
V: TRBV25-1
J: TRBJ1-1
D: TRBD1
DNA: TGTGCCAGCAGTGAGGGGACAGCGGAGATCACTGAAGCTTTCTTT
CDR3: CASSEGTAEITEAFF

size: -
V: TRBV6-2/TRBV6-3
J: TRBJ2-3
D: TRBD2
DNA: TGTGCCAGCACCCCTAGCGGGAGTACATCAGATACGCAGTATTTT
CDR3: CASTPSGSTSDTQYF

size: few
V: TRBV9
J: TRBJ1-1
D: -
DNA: TGTGCCAGCAGCGTAGTCGGACAGAGCACTGAAGCTTTCTTT
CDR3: CASSVVGQSTEAFF

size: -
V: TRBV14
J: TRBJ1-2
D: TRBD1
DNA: TGTGCCAGCAGCCATTCGACAGGGGAGCTCTATGGCTACACCTTC
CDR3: CASSHSTGELYGYTF

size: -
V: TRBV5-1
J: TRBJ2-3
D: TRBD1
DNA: TGCGCCAGCAGCCAGACAGGGTATAACACAGATACGCAGTATTTT
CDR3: CASSQTGYNTDTQYF

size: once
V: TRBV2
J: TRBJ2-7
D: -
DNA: TGTGCCAGCAGTGAAAGCTTCGGCAGCGCCTACGAGCAGTACTTC
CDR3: CASSESFGSAYEQYF

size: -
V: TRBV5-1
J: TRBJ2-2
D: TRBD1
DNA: TGCGCCAGCACTTTGGGACAGGGGGGGGCCGGGGAGCTGTTTTTT
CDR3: CASTLGQGGAGELFF

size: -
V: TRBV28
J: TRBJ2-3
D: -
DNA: TGTGCCAGCAGTTTTGTCTCTAGCACAGATACGCAGTATTTT
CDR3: CASSFVSSTDTQYF

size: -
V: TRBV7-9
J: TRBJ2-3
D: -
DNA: TGTGCCAGCAGCTTAGGGGCAGCCCAGGGCGATACGCAGTATTTT
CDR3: CASSLGAAQGDTQYF

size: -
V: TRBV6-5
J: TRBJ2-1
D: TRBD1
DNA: TGTGCCAGCAGTTTGGACAGGGTCTCCTACAATGAGCAGTTCTTC
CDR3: CASSLDRVSYNEQFF

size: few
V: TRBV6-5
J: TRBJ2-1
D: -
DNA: TGTGCCAGCAGTTACTTGGGCCATGAGCAGTTCTTC
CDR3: CASSYLGHEQFF

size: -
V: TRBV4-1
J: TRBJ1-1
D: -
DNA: TGCGCCAGCAGCGACACAGGGATAGGAAACACTGAAGCTTTCTTT
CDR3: CASSDTGIGNTEAFF

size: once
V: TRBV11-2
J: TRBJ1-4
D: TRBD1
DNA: TGTGCCAGCAGCCCCCGACAGGGGGAAAATGAAAAACTGTTTTTT
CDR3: CASSPRQGENEKLFF

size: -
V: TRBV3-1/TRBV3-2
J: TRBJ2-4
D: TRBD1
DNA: TGTGCCAGCAACCAGTGGGTCGCGGGACAGGGGGCCAAGTTAGCCAAAAACATTCAGTACTTC
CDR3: CASNQWVAGQGAKLAKNIQYF

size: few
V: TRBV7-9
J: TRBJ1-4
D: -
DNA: TGTGCCAGCAGCTTAGATGCGAGAACTAATGAAAAACTGTTTTTT
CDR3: CASSLDARTNEKLFF